Following are 27 T cell receptor beta chains from one sample sequenced in a study of blood T cell repertoires in COVID-19. The method was immunoSEQ multiplex PCR; TCRdb's version includes in-frame clones alone and lacks a portion of them. Here the sample spans approximately 68,000 clones, about 81% being singletons. Sequenced input: peripheral blood. The receptors here all came from a human donor in a cohort sampled during active COVID-19.

The chain links TRBV24-1 to TRBJ1-1; maybe TRBD1 (6 bases). Trimming removed 7 bases at V and 1 base at J, with 9 bases between. Per germline, CDR1 KGHDR and CDR2 SFDVKD. The CDR3 has 13 residues. This CDR3 is CATRRQANTEAFF. The CDR3 DNA reads TGTGCCACCAGAAGACAGGCGAACACTGAAGCTTTCTTT.

The chain joins TRBV9 to TRBJ2-1, with TRBD2 identical over 10 bases. J gave up 8 bases and V 0 bases, and 5 bases lay outside the gene matches. The CDR3 consists of 15 residues. Germline lookup yields CDR1 SGDLS and CDR2 YYNGEE. CDR3: CASSVVAGGQDEQFF. CDR3 sequence (DNA): TGTGCCAGCAGCGTAGTAGCGGGAGGCCAGGATGAGCAGTTCTTC.

This clone was detected only once. This sequence joins TRBV6-2 or TRBV6-3 and TRBJ1-5, with 7 bases identical to TRBD1. This CDR3 contains 16 residues. In germline, CDR1 is MNHEY, CDR2 SVGEGT. J was trimmed by 3 bases and V by 8 bases; bases with no gene match: 13. This chain's CDR3 is CASRPHRGQANQPQHF. The CDR3 nucleotides read TGTGCCAGCCGCCCCCACCGTGGACAGGCCAATCAGCCCCAGCATTTT.

The chain carries TRBV4-2 and TRBJ2-2; 10 bases fit TRBD1. The CDR3 runs 14 residues. Germline CDR1 LGHNA, CDR2 YNFKEQ. V lost 4 bases and J lost 5; bases outside the gene matches: 1. DNA for the CDR3: TGTGCCAGCAGCCTGGGACAGGGGACCGGGGAGCTGTTTTTT. It codes for CASSLGQGTGELFF.

The V call is TRBV24-1, the J call TRBJ2-5, with D tentatively TRBD1 (6 bases). With 0 bases removed from V and 2 bases from J, the gap between germline ends came to 12 bases. CDR3 length equals 16 residues. In germline, CDR1 is KGHDR, CDR2 SFDVKD. Here the CDR3 reads CATSDLPIGQQETQYF. The CDR3 nucleotides read TGTGCCACCAGTGATTTGCCTATTGGACAGCAAGAGACCCAGTACTTC.

This clone was seen a handful of times. This sequence joins TRBV7-9 and TRBJ2-7; 9 nucleotides align to TRBD1. The CDR3 extends over 16 amino acids. Unmatched junction bases numbered 15, after V lost 7 bases and J lost 5 bases. In germline, CDR1 is SEHNR, CDR2 FQNEAQ (reference sequence). CDR3: CASTPTPGQGPDEQYF. The CDR3 DNA follows: TGTGCCAGCACCCCGACACCGGGACAGGGACCTGACGAGCAGTACTTC.

The chain carries TRBV6-2 or TRBV6-3 and TRBJ2-4, with TRBD2 identical over 7 bases. Germline loops: CDR1 MNHEY, CDR2 SVGEGT. The trim removed 2 bases at V and 8 bases at J, leaving 6 bases unmatched. The CDR3 loop spans 14 amino acids. For the CDR3, the DNA is TGTGCCAGCAGTTACGCTGCGAGCGGGGACATTCAGTACTTC. Its translation: CASSYAASGDIQYF.

The rearrangement links TRBV5-1 to TRBJ2-2; 10 bases align to TRBD1. V was pared by 4 bases and J by 4 bases, with 4 bases of the junction left unmatched. The germline V gene encodes CDR1 SGHRS and CDR2 YFSETQ. This CDR3 is 15 amino acids long. CDR3 bases: TGCGCCAGCAGCCCAGGGACAGGGGCCACCGGGGAGCTGTTTTTT. Translated: CASSPGTGATGELFF.

This sequence joins TRBV4-3 and TRBJ2-1; 13 bases line up with TRBD2. This CDR3 comprises 18 residues. Germline V gives CDR1 LGHNA, CDR2 YSLEER. V trimming: 1 base; J trimming: 3 bases; junction bases outside the gene matches: 6. The CDR3 DNA follows: TGCGCCAGCAGCCAAGGAGTGGGGACTAGCGGGATCTACAATGAGCAGTTCTTC. The encoded protein is CASSQGVGTSGIYNEQFF.

V usage is TRBV24-1 and J usage is TRBJ2-7, with D perhaps matching TRBD1 (6 bases). Trimming shortened V by 10 bases and J by 6 bases, and 15 bases separated the two germline ends. CDR3 length: 12 residues. Germline V gene data show CDR1 as KGHDR and CDR2 as SFDVKD. The CDR3 reads CATPKRGFEQYF. Here the CDR3 DNA reads TGTGCCACTCCAAAGAGGGGGTTCGAGCAGTACTTC.

V gene TRBV5-6 combines with J gene TRBJ2-2; 10 bases fit TRBD1. The CDR3 has 14 amino acids. With 7 bases clipped from V and 2 bases from J, the junction kept 2 bases outside the gene matches. Germline V gives CDR1 SGHDT, CDR2 YYEEEE. The DNA for the CDR3 is TGTGCCAGCGGGACAGGGGAAAACACCGGGGAGCTGTTTTTT. Protein: CASGTGENTGELFF.

The chain recombines TRBV28 with TRBJ2-3; TRBD2 agrees at 8 bases. The CDR3 length is 16 residues. CDR1 and CDR2 from the germline V gene are MDHEN and SYDVKM. Losses at the gene ends were 5 bases for V and 3 bases for J; bases not matched to a gene: 10. CDR3 sequence: CASSPSGRGRTDTQYF. The CDR3 DNA sequence: TGTGCCAGCAGTCCTAGCGGGCGGGGTCGGACAGATACGCAGTATTTT. The entire variable domain, with the rest obtained from reference TRBV28 and TRBJ2-3, is as follows: DVKVTQSSRYLVKRTGEKVFLECVQDMDHENMFWYRQDPGLGLRLIYFSYDVKMKEKGDIPEGYSVSREKKERFSLILESASTNQTSMYLCASSPSGRGRTDTQYFGPGTRLTVL.

The table lists this clone with a few counts. This chain uses TRBV9 with TRBJ1-5, with D tentatively TRBD1 (5 bases). V dropped 4 bases and J dropped 9 bases, with 14 bases sitting between them. Per the germline V gene, CDR1 is SGDLS and CDR2 is YYNGEE. The CDR3 spans 13 residues. The CDR3 sequence is CASSPEGRGPQHF. The CDR3 region has the DNA TGTGCCAGCAGCCCCGAGGGGAGGGGGCCCCAGCATTTT. The full variable domain, in which reference TRBV9 and TRBJ1-5 provide the parts outside the CDR3, is DSGVTQTPKHLITATGQRVTLRCSPRSGDLSVYWYQQSLDQGLQFLIQYYNGEERAKGNILERFSAQQFPDLHSELNLSSLELGDSALYFCASSPEGRGPQHFGDGTRLSIL.

The chain combines TRBV4-1 with TRBJ2-2; perhaps TRBD1 as D (5 bases). Trimming shortened V by 1 base and J by 7 bases, and 13 bases separated the two germline ends. Germline CDR1 and CDR2: MGHRA and YSYEKL. The CDR3 length is 15 residues. DNA of the CDR3: TGCGCCAGCAGCCAAGTCTTAACAGGCGACGGGGAGCTGTTTTTT. This translates into CASSQVLTGDGELFF.

The chain is built from TRBV6-6 and TRBJ1-3; D gene ambiguous. CDR1 and CDR2 (germline): MNHNY, SVGAGI (reference sequence). Trimming stripped 5 bases from V and 0 bases from J, with 17 bases between. This CDR3 is 17 amino acids long. In DNA form, the CDR3 reads TGTGCCAGCAGTCGAAGAGTTCGAAGTTACTCTGGAAACACCATATATTTT. It encodes CASSRRVRSYSGNTIYF.

This clone has just one count. The V gene is TRBV6-6, the J gene TRBJ2-3; 9 bases agree with TRBD2. Germline CDR1 reads MNHNY; CDR2 reads SVGAGI (reference sequence). The CDR3 length is 15 residues. J gave up 3 bases and V 2 bases, and 3 bases lay outside the gene matches. CDR3 sequence: CASSYRAGGTDTQYF. The CDR3 region has the DNA TGTGCCAGCAGTTACAGGGCGGGAGGGACAGATACGCAGTATTTT.

The chain combines TRBV7-8 with TRBJ1-2; 7 positions match TRBD1. The junction had 7 bases not matched to a gene; V was cut back by 5 bases and J by 4 bases. This CDR3 contains 14 residues. Germline CDR1 SGHVS, CDR2 FQNEAQ. CDR3 nucleotides: TGTGCCAGCAGCCATGATTCAGGGGGCTATGGCTACACCTTC. This encodes CASSHDSGGYGYTF.

The chain recombines TRBV28 with TRBJ2-2, with D possibly TRBD1 on 5 matching bases. V was trimmed by 6 bases and J by 5 bases, leaving 19 bases between them. This CDR3 spans 16 amino acids. Germline CDR1 reads MDHEN; CDR2 reads SYDVKM. The CDR3 is CASSPYPRAGTGELFF. The CDR3 bases are TGTGCCAGCAGCCCTTATCCAAGGGCAGGGACCGGGGAGCTGTTTTTT.

This chain joins TRBV7-6 and TRBJ2-1; D ambiguous. The CDR3 is 16 amino acids. Trimming shortened V by 1 base and J by 2 bases, and 12 bases separated the two germline ends. Germline V gene lookup returns CDR1 SGHVS and CDR2 FNYEAQ. CDR3 amino acids: CASSLVFRKTYNEQFF. The CDR3 region has the DNA TGTGCCAGCAGCTTAGTCTTCAGGAAGACCTACAATGAGCAGTTCTTC.

The V call is TRBV6-4, the J call TRBJ2-3, with 10 bases matching TRBD2. The CDR3 covers 15 residues. J gave up 5 bases and V 0 bases, and 2 bases lay outside the gene matches. Germline loops: CDR1 MRHNA, CDR2 SNTAGT. Written as DNA, the CDR3 is TGTGCCAGCAGTGACTCAATAGCGGGAGGAGATACGCAGTATTTT. It encodes CASSDSIAGGDTQYF.

This rearrangement joins TRBV4-3 to TRBJ1-2; 11 bases match TRBD1. This CDR3 has 15 residues. Trimming took 0 bases from V and 7 from J; bases not matched to a gene: 4. The V gene's germline CDR1 is LGHNA and CDR2 YSLEER. CDR3 nucleotides: TGCGCCAGCAGCCAAGAAAAAGGGACAGGGGGTGGCTACACCTTC. This encodes CASSQEKGTGGGYTF.

CDR3 bases: TGTGCCAGCAGCTTAGAGGGGGCTGCCTACGAGCAGTACTTC. Translation: CASSLEGAAYEQYF. The rearrangement joins TRBV7-9 to TRBJ2-7; 7 bases map to TRBD1. The CDR3 covers 14 residues. The V gene's germline CDR1 is SEHNR and CDR2 FQNEAQ (reference sequence). Trimming cost V 1 base and J 2 bases; bases outside gene matches: 2.

This clone was counted between two and nine times. The rearrangement links TRBV29-1 to TRBJ2-5; 16 positions match TRBD2. Germline V gene sequence: CDR1 SQVTM, CDR2 ANQGSEA. There are 14 residues in the CDR3. The V gene end was trimmed by 6 bases and the J gene end by 7 bases; junction bases not matched to a gene: 5. CDR3: CSVGTSGRGGTQYF. The CDR3 DNA is TGCAGCGTGGGGACTAGCGGGAGGGGAGGGACCCAGTACTTC.

This chain uses TRBV6-1 with TRBJ2-7, with 10 bases identical to TRBD2. The CDR3 has 15 amino acids. Germline assignment: CDR1 MNHNS and CDR2 SASEGT. Unmatched junction bases numbered 4, after V lost 0 bases and J lost 5 bases. The CDR3 DNA follows: TGTGCCAGCAGTGAAGCTGCTAGCGGGAGCCACGAGCAGTACTTC. Protein product: CASSEAASGSHEQYF.

Only a few counts were recorded for this clone. The chain links TRBV7-3 to TRBJ1-2; 10 bases are shared with TRBD1. With V trimmed by 4 bases and J by 4 bases, 6 bases remained unmatched. Per germline, CDR1 SGHTA and CDR2 FQGTGA. The CDR3 sequence is 15 residues long. In nucleotides, the CDR3 is TGTGCCAGCAGCTCCTCAGGGACAGGGGCCTATGGCTACACCTTC. Translation gives CASSSSGTGAYGYTF. Full variable domain (outside the CDR3, taken from reference TRBV7-3 and TRBJ1-2): GAGVSQTPSNKVTEKGKYVELRCDPISGHTALYWYRQSLGQGPEFLIYFQGTGAADDSGLPNDRFFAVRPEGSVSTLKIQRTERGDSAVYLCASSSSGTGAYGYTFGSGTRLTVV.

The chain has TRBV6-6 and TRBJ2-2; D may be TRBD1 (5 bases). The CDR3 length is 16 residues. Germline values: CDR1 MNHNY, CDR2 SVGAGI (reference sequence). The V and J ends lost 4 bases and 0 bases respectively, with 12 bases between them. CDR3 nucleotide sequence: TGTGCCAGCAGTTTAGCTAGACAGCCGAACACCGGGGAGCTGTTTTTT. Translation: CASSLARQPNTGELFF.

This chain joins TRBV6-5 and TRBJ1-1, with 7 bases lining up with TRBD1. Germline V gene data show CDR1 as MNHEY and CDR2 as SVGAGI. This CDR3 has 13 residues. J lost 4 bases, V lost 2 bases, and 1 base had no gene match. The CDR3 protein is CASSYPGGTEAFF. CDR3 bases: TGTGCCAGCAGTTACCCAGGGGGCACTGAAGCTTTCTTT.